A single sample is the source of the 23 T cell receptor beta chains below, sequenced in a study of T-cell reconstitution after alpha-beta-depleted transplantation in children (dated by TCRdb to the mid-2010s). Preparation of the library involved PCR. The instrument was an Illumina HiSeq 2500. To normalize quantification of the TCRbeta repertoire, the TCR libraries were built with molecular barcoding that relied on unique molecular identifiers. Clones were called with MiXCR by TCRdb after fastp trimmed the public reads at Q25, and only in-frame beta chains were retained. Every entry covers one CDR3 protein and lists the most common genes and DNA from its rows. For this sample there are under 750,000 distinct CDR3 sequences; under 25% appear just once. The ten largest clones capture 11% to 15% of the sample. According to the study, the label for this sample's treatment or condition signals: allogeneic hematopoietic cell transplantation with graft depleted of TCRalphabeta T cells and CD19 B cells.

This sample comprised PBMCs, mostly from graft donor cells, obtained 360 days after TCRalphabeta/CD19-depleted stem cell transplant. The receptors stem from a boy younger than two who had a stem cell transplant for acute myeloid leukemia, so the T cells may come from the graft donor.

The genes are TRBV6-6 and TRBJ2-1; tentatively, D is TRBD1 or TRBD2 (7 bases each). V lost 8 bases and J lost 7, with 15 bases in between. The CDR3 is 13 residues long. Germline values: CDR1 MNHNY, CDR2 SVGAGI (reference sequence). CDR3 in amino acids: CASRPQGGNEQFF. CDR3 nucleotide sequence: TGTGCCAGCCGACCCCAGGGGGGGAATGAGCAGTTCTTC.

This clonotype was seen a handful of times. This chain joins TRBV12-3 or TRBV12-4 and TRBJ2-2, with D possibly being TRBD1 (6 bases). V was clipped by 3 bases and J by 1 base, with 27 bases between them. This CDR3 is built from 21 residues. CDR3 in amino acids: CASSFSGDRDTNPRNTGELFF. CDR3 bases: TGTGCCAGCAGTTTCTCCGGGGATAGGGACACAAACCCCAGGAACACCGGGGAGCTGTTTTTT.

This clonotype turned up a few times. The gene calls are TRBV12-3 or TRBV12-4 and TRBJ1-6; D possibly corresponds to TRBD1 (6 bases). The CDR3 length is 14 residues. Trimming pared 6 bases from V and 6 bases from J, leaving 12 bases between. CDR3 sequence (DNA): TGTGCCAGCAGAAAACAGGGCCCTAATTCACCCCTCCACTTT. Protein: CASRKQGPNSPLHF.

This clonotype was seen only a few times. The chain recombines TRBV12-3 or TRBV12-4 with TRBJ2-1; 9 positions agree with TRBD1. This CDR3 has 16 amino acids. V dropped 1 base and J dropped 8; count of bases not matched to a gene: 9. CDR3 bases: TGTGCCAGCAGTTTAGGGGACAGGGACCTTGGGGATGAGCAGTTCTTC. Protein product: CASSLGDRDLGDEQFF.

This clonotype was observed many times. The V and J genes are TRBV2 and TRBJ2-7, with D maybe TRBD2 (5 bases). The CDR3 contains 10 residues. The V end lost 8 bases, the J end lost 3 bases, and 5 bases lay between the germline ends. Germline loops: CDR1 SNHLY, CDR2 FYNNEI. The CDR3 reads CASRGYEQYF. CDR3 nucleotides: TGTGCCAGCCGGGGCTACGAGCAGTACTTC.

The chain couples TRBV6-5 to TRBJ1-2; 9 nucleotides align to TRBD1. With 4 bases clipped from V and 7 bases from J, the junction kept 10 bases outside the gene matches. Germline V CDR1 and CDR2: MNHEY, SVGAGI. The CDR3 has 15 amino acids. CDR3 DNA: TGTGCCAGCAGTTTGTGGGGACAGGGATCGTTTGGCTACACCTTC. As protein: CASSLWGQGSFGYTF.

This sequence joins TRBV12-3 or TRBV12-4 and TRBJ2-3; 12 positions agree with TRBD1. V gave up 5 bases and J gave up 0 bases; unmatched junction bases: 9. The CDR3 loop spans 18 amino acids. The CDR3: CASSQGQGAIFSTDTQYF. In nucleotides, the CDR3 is TGTGCCAGCAGTCAGGGACAGGGGGCGATTTTTAGCACAGATACGCAGTATTTT.

The chain combines TRBV28 with TRBJ2-3; D not certain. This CDR3 contains 14 residues. V lost 8 bases and J 0 bases, leaving 12 bases between the germline ends. Per the germline V gene, CDR1 is MDHEN and CDR2 is SYDVKM. For the CDR3, the DNA is TGTGCCAGCGGGTTTCGGGTGAGCACAGATACGCAGTATTTT. Amino acid sequence: CASGFRVSTDTQYF.

The rearrangement uses TRBV12-3 or TRBV12-4 and TRBJ1-1; maybe TRBD1 (6 bases). CDR3 length: 15 residues. V dropped 6 bases and J dropped 1 base, with 15 bases sitting between them. CDR3 region: CASSREGEPNTEAFF. Here the CDR3 DNA reads TGTGCCAGCAGCCGGGAGGGGGAGCCGAACACTGAAGCTTTCTTT.

The V call is TRBV5-5, the J call TRBJ2-6; TRBD2 might be the D (5 bases). Germline CDR1 reads SGHKS; CDR2 reads YYEKEE (reference sequence). Trimming took off 3 bases at V and 1 base at J, with 11 bases between the two ends. CDR3 length: 16 residues. The CDR3: CASSSLRGSGANVLTF. The CDR3 DNA reads as TGTGCCAGCAGCTCGTTACGGGGATCTGGGGCCAACGTCCTGACTTTC. Full variable domain (remainder filled in from reference TRBV5-5 and TRBJ2-6): DAGVTQSPTHLIKTRGQQVTLRCSPISGHKSVSWYQQVLGQGPQFIFQYYEKEERGRGNFPDRFSARQFPNYSSELNVNALLLGDSALYLCASSSLRGSGANVLTFGAGSRLTVL.

V usage is TRBV24-1 and J usage is TRBJ2-1; TRBD1 is a possible D gene (6 bases). Germline CDR1 KGHDR, CDR2 SFDVKD. Deletions cut 4 bases from V and 0 bases from J, with 12 bases between. There are 16 residues in the CDR3. CDR3: CATSERTESSYNEQFF. The CDR3 bases are TGTGCCACCAGTGAGAGGACAGAAAGCTCCTACAATGAGCAGTTCTTC.

This clonotype was recorded at least ten times. V is TRBV20-1 and J is TRBJ2-7; 10 bases are shared with TRBD2. V lost 3 bases and J lost 3; bases outside the gene matches: 5. The CDR3 loop spans 14 amino acids. Per germline, CDR1 DFQATT and CDR2 SNEGSKA (reference sequence). CDR3 bases: TGCAGTGCTAGTCGGCTAGCGGGAGTCTACGAGCAGTACGTC. The encoded protein is CSASRLAGVYEQYV.

This clonotype was seen ten or more times. This rearrangement joins TRBV20-1 to TRBJ2-3, with 8 bases identical to TRBD2. Germline CDR1 reads DFQATT; CDR2 reads SNEGSKA (reference sequence). The CDR3 totals 16 residues. Losses at the gene ends were 1 base for V and 2 bases for J; bases not matched to a gene: 8. The CDR3 loop is CSARGSGGKFTDTQYF. The CDR3 DNA reads TGCAGTGCTAGAGGCAGCGGGGGAAAATTCACAGATACGCAGTATTTT.

The chain links TRBV29-1 to TRBJ1-4; 11 bases line up with TRBD1. The CDR3 covers 14 residues. Per germline, CDR1 SQVTM and CDR2 ANQGSEA. V was pared by 6 bases and J by 6 bases, with 6 bases of the junction left unmatched. The CDR3 DNA reads as TGCAGCGTCGGCTGGACAGGGGGCGATGAAAAACTGTTTTTT. It encodes CSVGWTGGDEKLFF.

This clonotype was recorded at least ten times. V gene TRBV20-1 combines with J gene TRBJ2-5; 9 nucleotides line up with TRBD1. Germline V gives CDR1 DFQATT, CDR2 SNEGSKA (reference sequence). The CDR3 sequence is 12 residues long. Losses at the gene ends were 4 bases for V and 5 bases for J; bases not matched to a gene: 2. CDR3 protein: CSATGTGETQYF. CDR3 DNA sequence: TGCAGTGCTACCGGGACAGGGGAGACCCAGTACTTC.

This clonotype was recorded many times. This chain connects TRBV12-3 or TRBV12-4 to TRBJ2-7; TRBD2 is a possible D gene (5 bases). The CDR3 has 14 amino acids. Trimming cost V 5 bases and J 2 bases, with 13 bases left between them. This CDR3 is CASSAGWVPYEQYF. The CDR3 DNA is TGTGCCAGCAGTGCGGGTTGGGTCCCCTACGAGCAGTACTTC.

As DNA, the CDR3 is TGCGCCAGCAGCGATGGTTCGGCAGAGCAGTTCTTC. Translating it yields CASSDGSAEQFF. The chain has TRBV5-1 and TRBJ2-1; D gene unclear. Trimming stripped 4 bases from V and 10 bases from J, with 12 bases between. The germline gives CDR1 SGHRS, CDR2 YFSETQ. CDR3 length equals 12 residues.

The V gene is TRBV20-1, the J gene TRBJ1-1, with a possible D match to TRBD1 (5 bases). Germline-derived CDR1 and CDR2 are DFQATT and SNEGSKA (reference sequence). V shed 2 bases and J shed 3 bases, with 13 bases lying between them. The CDR3 covers 14 residues. The CDR3 region has the DNA TGCAGTGCTAGACCTCCGGGGGGGGACACTGAAGCTTTCTTT. Translated, it gives CSARPPGGDTEAFF.

The chain joins TRBV5-1 to TRBJ1-1; D is unclear. V gave up 4 bases and J gave up 7 bases, with 14 bases separating them. The CDR3 sequence is 13 residues long. The V gene's germline CDR1 is SGHRS and CDR2 YFSETQ. CDR3 sequence: CASSAKAGGEAFF. CDR3 coding DNA: TGCGCCAGCAGCGCGAAGGCAGGTGGTGAAGCTTTCTTT.

This rearrangement joins TRBV6-5 to TRBJ1-2; tentative D call: TRBD1 (6 bases). Between the trimmed V and J ends, which lost 0 bases and 4 bases, there was a span of 18 bases. Per germline, CDR1 MNHEY and CDR2 SVGAGI. The CDR3 extends over 17 amino acids. CDR3 loop: CASSYSSYGGPGYGYTF. The CDR3 DNA reads TGTGCCAGCAGTTACTCGAGTTACGGGGGGCCTGGCTATGGCTACACCTTC.

This clonotype was counted at least ten times. V usage is TRBV6-1 and J usage is TRBJ2-2, with 8 bases matching TRBD1. This CDR3 is 14 amino acids long. Germline V lookup: CDR1 MNHNS, CDR2 SASEGT. V shed 5 bases and J 10 bases; nucleotides not matched to a gene: 9. The DNA of the CDR3 is TGTGCCAGCAGTCCCCGGGGGACAGGCTCGGAGCTGTTTTTT. Its protein product is CASSPRGTGSELFF.

In its sample, this clonotype was seen a few times. J is TRBJ1-1 and V is TRBV5-1, with 7 bases identical to TRBD1. The CDR3 is 15 amino acids. Germline CDR1 and CDR2: SGHRS and YFSETQ. The trim removed 0 bases at V and 4 bases at J, leaving 6 bases unmatched. In DNA form, the CDR3 reads TGCGCCAGCAGCTTGGCGTGGCAGGGGGGCACTGAAGCTTTCTTT. Protein product: CASSLAWQGGTEAFF.

This clonotype was seen many times. The genes are TRBV12-3 or TRBV12-4 and TRBJ2-7; tentative D call: TRBD2 (5 bases). Trimming took 8 bases from V and 0 from J, leaving 11 bases between them. The CDR3 is made up of 13 amino acids. The CDR3 DNA follows: TGTGCCAGCCGCAAAGGGAGCTCCTACGAGCAGTACTTC. Translated, it gives CASRKGSSYEQYF.